This is a list of T cell receptor beta chains from one sample in a study of vaccination and CD4 T cells after COVID-19. A single record per CDR3 protein comes from TCRdb applying MiXCR to the PCR reads. The sample consists of fewer than 30,000 distinct CDR3 sequences, under 55% of them appearing once. Their recognized antigens are unknown. The source was CD4+ T cells from blood, cultured in vitro, collected about 7 months after SARS-CoV-2 vaccination. The receptors shown here come from a human donor who had recovered from COVID-19. Each CDR3 is given with its conserved first and last residue. D genes are given only for firm matches. Clone size appears in some rows only: once, few, many, or a class for an expanded clone.

>18|NA|TRBJ2-5|few|TRBV20-1
TGCAGTGCCGAGATTTGGAGCGGGAGAGGGGGCTACCAAGAGACCCAGTACTTC
CSAEIWSGRGGYQETQYF
>12|NA|TRBJ2-3|few|TRBV20-1
TGCAGTGGGGGAGAGGGCACAGATACGCAGTATTTT
CSGGEGTDTQYF
>12|TRBD1|TRBJ2-7|few|TRBV2
TGTGCCAGCAGGGACAGGTACTACGAGCAGTACTTC
CASRDRYYEQYF
>14|NA|TRBJ1-1|NA|TRBV10-3
TGTGCCATCAGCCCGGGGGAGGGGCGGGCTGAAGCTTTCTTT
CAISPGEGRAEAFF
>15|NA|TRBJ2-7|NA|TRBV4-2
TGTGCCAGCAGCCCTCAGGGGCTGAGTTACAATGAGCAGTACTTC
CASSPQGLSYNEQYF
>13|TRBD2|TRBJ2-3|NA|TRBV25-1
TGTGCCAGCCAGGTAGCGGGAGCAGATACGCAGTATTTT
CASQVAGADTQYF
>14|NA|TRBJ2-7|NA|TRBV18
TGTGCCAGCTCACCTCCCCTAGTCGGTAACGAGCAGTACTTC
CASSPPLVGNEQYF
>15|TRBD1|TRBJ2-6|NA|TRBV20-1
TGCAGTGCTAGAGACACAGGGGTTGGGGCCAACGTCCTGACTTTC
CSARDTGVGANVLTF
>12|NA|TRBJ1-5|few|TRBV20-1
TGCAGTGCCGCGACAGGCAACCAGCCCCAGCATTTT
CSAATGNQPQHF
>13|TRBD1|TRBJ1-2|few|TRBV6-1
TGTGCCAGCAGCCCCGGGACAGATTATGGCTACACCTTC
CASSPGTDYGYTF
>17|TRBD2|TRBJ2-3|few|TRBV20-1
TGCAGTGCTACGCCCCTCGTTAGCGGGAGGAGAAAGGATACGCAGTATTTT
CSATPLVSGRRKDTQYF
>15|TRBD1|TRBJ2-5|few|TRBV7-6
TGTGCCAGCAGCTTAGTCGGGACAGGACAAGAGACCCAGTACTTC
CASSLVGTGQETQYF
>15|NA|TRBJ1-2|few|TRBV19
TGTGCCAGTAGTCTCTCCGGGACGGATTACTATGGCTACACCTTC
CASSLSGTDYYGYTF
>14|TRBD2|TRBJ2-5|NA|TRBV20-1
TGCAGTGCTGGGACTAGCGGGCCCATTAAGACCCAGTACTTC
CSAGTSGPIKTQYF
>11|NA|TRBJ1-2|few|TRBV5-4
TGTGCCAGCAGCATTGAGGGTGGCTACACCTTC
CASSIEGGYTF
>16|NA|TRBJ2-5|NA|TRBV11-1
TGTGCCAGCAGCAAAACCTGGAGTAGCGGCCAAGAGACCCAGTACTTC
CASSKTWSSGQETQYF
>15|NA|TRBJ1-1|NA|TRBV28
TGTGCCAGCAGTTCACCGAGGACGGTGAACACTGAAGCTTTCTTT
CASSSPRTVNTEAFF
>14|TRBD2|TRBJ2-7|NA|TRBV20-1
TGCAGTGCTGGAGCGGGAGGATTAACCTACGAGCAGTACTTC
CSAGAGGLTYEQYF